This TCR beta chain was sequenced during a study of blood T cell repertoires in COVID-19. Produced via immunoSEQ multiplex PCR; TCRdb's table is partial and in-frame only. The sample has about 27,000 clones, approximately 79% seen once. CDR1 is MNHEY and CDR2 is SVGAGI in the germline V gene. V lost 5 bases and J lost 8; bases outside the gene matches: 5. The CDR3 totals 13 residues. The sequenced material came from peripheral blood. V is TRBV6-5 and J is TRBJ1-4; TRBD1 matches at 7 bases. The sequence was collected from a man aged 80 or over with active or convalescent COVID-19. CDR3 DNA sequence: TGTGCCAGCAGTACCCAGGGGGACGAAAAACTGTTTTTT. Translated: CASSTQGDEKLFF.